Below are 32 T cell receptor beta chains sequenced from a single sample in a study of blood T cell repertoires in COVID-19. Profiled with immunoSEQ multiplex PCR; TCRdb holds only in-frame clones, not every one. Among around 240,000 clones listed, approximately 90% were seen once. The sequencing input was PBMCs or T cells enriched from blood (not recorded which). The receptor source for this set is a man aged 45-65 years who had been exposed to COVID-19.

The chain carries TRBV28 and TRBJ2-2, with TRBD2 matching over 14 bases. The CDR3 has 18 residues. V was clipped by 4 bases and J by 4 bases; unmatched bases: 8. Germline lookup yields CDR1 MDHEN and CDR2 SYDVKM. CDR3 bases: TGTGCCAGCAGTTCGGGGACTAGCGGGAGATTGGGCACCGGGGAGCTGTTTTTT. This gives the protein CASSSGTSGRLGTGELFF. Supplemented by reference TRBV28 and TRBJ2-2, the full variable domain reads DVKVTQSSRYLVKRTGEKVFLECVQDMDHENMFWYRQDPGLGLRLIYFSYDVKMKEKGDIPEGYSVSREKKERFSLILESASTNQTSMYLCASSSGTSGRLGTGELFFGEGSRLTVL.

This clone appeared a single time. The J gene is TRBJ2-3, the V gene TRBV28, with 7 bases matching TRBD1. J lost 0 bases, V lost 3 bases, and 12 bases had no gene match. Germline-derived CDR1 and CDR2 are MDHEN and SYDVKM. The CDR3 is 18 amino acids. The CDR3 sequence is CASSFPQGRAASTDTQYF. The DNA for the CDR3 is TGTGCCAGCAGTTTTCCACAGGGGCGAGCGGCGAGCACAGATACGCAGTATTTT. Combining the CDR3 with reference TRBV28 and TRBJ2-3 gives the whole variable domain DVKVTQSSRYLVKRTGEKVFLECVQDMDHENMFWYRQDPGLGLRLIYFSYDVKMKEKGDIPEGYSVSREKKERFSLILESASTNQTSMYLCASSFPQGRAASTDTQYFGPGTRLTVL.

The chain has TRBV28 and TRBJ2-5, with TRBD2 matching over 7 bases. The CDR3 spans 13 residues. Germline V gene lookup returns CDR1 MDHEN and CDR2 SYDVKM. The V gene end was trimmed by 5 bases and the J gene end by 4 bases; junction bases not matched to a gene: 4. The CDR3 here is CASSPWGGETQYF. The CDR3 DNA reads TGTGCCAGCAGTCCGTGGGGGGGAGAGACCCAGTACTTC.

This clone was recorded once. The rearrangement uses TRBV28 and TRBJ1-4, with 12 bases that match TRBD1. The V gene's germline CDR1 is MDHEN and CDR2 SYDVKM. The CDR3 has 16 residues. J lost 7 bases, V lost 7 bases, and 10 bases had no gene match. CDR3 bases: TGTGCCAGCAACCCACCGGGACAGGGGGCGAGTGAAAAACTGTTTTTT. Its protein product is CASNPPGQGASEKLFF.

The rearrangement joins TRBV3-1 (or the pseudogene TRBV3-2) to TRBJ2-1; 7 nucleotides align to TRBD1. Germline V gene data show CDR1 as LGHDT and CDR2 as YNNKEL (reference sequence). This CDR3 contains 15 residues. The trim removed 4 bases at V and 4 bases at J, leaving 7 bases unmatched. CDR3 nucleotides: TGTGCCAGCAGCCCCCGGGACAGAAAATACAATGAGCAGTTCTTC. This gives the protein CASSPRDRKYNEQFF.

The rearrangement uses TRBV27 and TRBJ2-4; the D gene is possibly TRBD1 (6 bases). V lost 4 bases and J lost 0, with 13 bases in between. The CDR3 has 16 amino acids. CDR1 and CDR2 from the germline V gene are MNHEY and SMNVEV (reference sequence). The CDR3 nucleotides read TGTGCCAGCAGTTCCATTCTCAGGGGAGCCAAAAACATTCAGTACTTC. It specifies CASSSILRGAKNIQYF.

The chain uses TRBV10-3 and TRBJ2-1, with 13 bases aligning to TRBD2. The CDR3 is 17 residues long. J was trimmed by 0 bases and V by 8 bases; bases with no gene match: 7. Looked up from germline, CDR1 is ENHRY and CDR2 is SYGVKD. CDR3 sequence (DNA): TGTGCCATCCGCCCCTGGACTAGCGGGAGCTCCTACAATGAGCAGTTCTTC. Residues: CAIRPWTSGSSYNEQFF.

The rearrangement joins TRBV6-5 to TRBJ2-7; D is undetermined. The ends were cut back, 6 bases at V and 2 bases at J, with 14 bases in the middle. Per germline, CDR1 MNHEY and CDR2 SVGAGI. This CDR3 has 14 amino acids. The CDR3 DNA follows: TGTGCCAGCAGAAGAGACACCCTCCCCTACGAGCAGTACTTC. It translates to CASRRDTLPYEQYF.

The chain is built from TRBV10-3 and TRBJ1-1; 7 bases are shared with TRBD1. This CDR3 has 13 residues. Germline assignment: CDR1 ENHRY and CDR2 SYGVKD. J was trimmed by 6 bases and V by 3 bases; bases with no gene match: 4. CDR3 sequence reads: CAISDRGDAEAFF. CDR3 bases: TGTGCCATCAGTGACAGGGGGGACGCTGAAGCTTTCTTT.

The rearrangement joins TRBV5-1 to TRBJ1-3; TRBD1 aligns across 11 bases. This CDR3 has 16 residues. CDR1 SGHRS and CDR2 YFSETQ come from the germline V gene. V lost 3 bases to trimming and J lost 5 bases; unmatched junction nucleotides: 7. The CDR3 region is CASSWSGTGGRNTIYF. The CDR3 DNA reads as TGCGCCAGCAGCTGGTCCGGGACAGGGGGAAGAAACACCATATATTTT.

This sequence joins TRBV5-8 and TRBJ1-5; weak D call: TRBD1 (5 bases). CDR1 and CDR2 from the germline V gene are SGHTS and YDEGEE. The germline V and J ends were trimmed by 1 base and 9 bases, with 14 bases remaining between them. CDR3 length equals 14 residues. Here the CDR3 reads CASSLTGVVGPQHF. The CDR3 coding sequence is TGTGCCAGCAGCTTGACGGGGGTAGTAGGGCCCCAGCATTTT.

The DNA for the CDR3 is TGTGCCAGCAGTTTGACCGGGACAGGGAAGACGAACACTGAAGCTTTCTTT. This encodes CASSLTGTGKTNTEAFF. The chain carries TRBV28 and TRBJ1-1, with 9 bases aligning to TRBD1. Germline V CDR1 and CDR2: MDHEN, SYDVKM. This CDR3 contains 17 residues. V dropped 3 bases and J dropped 1; count of bases not matched to a gene: 9.

Of note for this clone: Different DNA sequences within this sample yield the same CDR3. J is TRBJ2-5 and V is TRBV5-1; TRBD1 matches 10 bases. Germline CDR1 SGHRS, CDR2 YFSETQ. CDR3 size: 14 residues. With V trimmed by 2 bases and J by 4 bases, 2 bases remained unmatched. CDR3 sequence reads: CASSFGQGGETQYF. The CDR3 DNA sequence: TGCGCCAGCAGCTTCGGACAGGGGGGAGAGACCCAGTACTTC.

The chain carries TRBV28 and TRBJ1-4; the D gene is possibly TRBD1 (6 bases). Germline V gives CDR1 MDHEN, CDR2 SYDVKM. This CDR3 contains 15 residues. The ends were cut back, 5 bases at V and 8 bases at J, with 18 bases in the middle. Here the CDR3 DNA reads TGTGCCAGCAGTCTCCCTCAGGGGAACGACGAAAAACTGTTTTTT. Protein: CASSLPQGNDEKLFF.

The rearrangement joins TRBV5-1 to TRBJ2-5, with 7 bases identical to TRBD2. The CDR3 covers 15 residues. With V trimmed by 1 base and J by 5 bases, 8 bases remained unmatched. Germline assignment: CDR1 SGHRS and CDR2 YFSETQ. This CDR3 is CASSLTGGSTETQYF. The CDR3 region has the DNA TGCGCCAGCAGCTTGACGGGGGGATCTACGGAGACCCAGTACTTC.

This chain joins TRBV11-3 and TRBJ2-5; no definite D call. Deletions cut 1 base from V and 3 bases from J, with 6 bases between. CDR3 length: 13 residues. CDR1 SGHNT and CDR2 YENEEA come from the germline V gene. The CDR3 DNA reads as TGTGCCAGCAGCTTAGTGGCGGAAGAGACCCAGTACTTC. Its translation: CASSLVAEETQYF.

The V and J genes are TRBV18 and TRBJ1-6, with D tentatively TRBD1 (5 bases). Trimming stripped 3 bases from V and 4 bases from J, with 13 bases between. Germline V gene sequence: CDR1 KGHSH, CDR2 LQKENI. The CDR3 length is 16 residues. The CDR3 reads CASSPLAGWYNSPLHF. For the CDR3, the DNA is TGTGCCAGCTCACCGCTTGCAGGGTGGTATAATTCACCCCTCCACTTT.

The chain uses TRBV28 and TRBJ2-1; TRBD2 matches at 12 bases. Trimming at V came to 4 bases and at J to 4 bases, leaving 8 bases not matched to a gene. CDR1 is MDHEN and CDR2 is SYDVKM in the germline V gene. The CDR3 is 17 residues long. The CDR3 coding sequence is TGTGCCAGCAGTTCCACTTCCGGGACTAGCGGGTACAATGAGCAGTTCTTC. Translating it yields CASSSTSGTSGYNEQFF.

The genes are TRBV28 and TRBJ2-1; the match to TRBD2 covers 13 bases. Losses at the gene ends were 2 bases for V and 8 bases for J; bases not matched to a gene: 9. Germline V gives CDR1 MDHEN, CDR2 SYDVKM. This CDR3 contains 17 residues. In DNA form, the CDR3 reads TGTGCCAGCAGTTTACTAAGGACTAGCGGGAGTCTCGATGAGCAGTTCTTC. It yields the protein CASSLLRTSGSLDEQFF.

The chain recombines TRBV11-2 with TRBJ2-3, with 9 bases matching TRBD1. The length of the CDR3 is 15 residues. Germline values: CDR1 SGHAT, CDR2 FQNNGV. Germline trimming cut 2 bases from V and 10 bases from J; bases unmatched to any gene: 10. DNA for the CDR3: TGTGCCAGCAGCTTAATAACAGGGGGCCAAGTATCGCAGTATTTT. Translated: CASSLITGGQVSQYF.

This chain links TRBV11-3 with TRBJ1-2; D might be TRBD1 (5 bases). Trimming stripped 4 bases from V and 8 bases from J, with 14 bases between. CDR1 and CDR2 from the germline V gene are SGHNT and YENEEA. The CDR3 runs to 13 residues. The CDR3 loop is CASSSLGGIGYTF. The CDR3 region has the DNA TGTGCCAGCAGCTCCCTGGGGGGGATCGGCTACACCTTC.

This clone has a single count. The chain has TRBV6-1 and TRBJ1-5, with D maybe TRBD1 (5 bases). The V and J ends lost 2 bases and 3 bases respectively, with 11 bases between them. The CDR3 consists of 15 residues. The germline V gene encodes CDR1 MNHNS and CDR2 SASEGT. Written as DNA, the CDR3 is TGTGCCAGCAGTGAATCTCCAGGGAACAATCAGCCCCAGCATTTT. Encoded protein: CASSESPGNNQPQHF.

V is TRBV12-5 and J is TRBJ2-1; 7 bases are a match to TRBD1. The CDR3 totals 17 residues. Germline V gene sequence: CDR1 LGHNT, CDR2 FRNRAP. The trim removed 0 bases at V and 6 bases at J, leaving 11 bases unmatched. The CDR3 DNA sequence: TGTGCTAGTGGTTTGGTACGCCTAGGACAGGAAGGCAATGAGCAGTTCTTC. It encodes CASGLVRLGQEGNEQFF.

The V gene is TRBV5-1, the J gene TRBJ1-1, with D unclear. This CDR3 region has 12 residues. Germline CDR1 SGHRS, CDR2 YFSETQ. Trimming stripped 6 bases from V and 2 bases from J, with 8 bases between. This CDR3 is CASMEPNTEAFF. The DNA of the CDR3 is TGCGCCAGCATGGAGCCCAACACTGAAGCTTTCTTT.

The chain recombines TRBV10-3 with TRBJ2-7, with 10 bases fitting TRBD2. This CDR3 has 13 residues. Per the germline V gene, CDR1 is ENHRY and CDR2 is SYGVKD. Germline trimming cut 5 bases from V and 7 bases from J; bases unmatched to any gene: 5. Here the CDR3 reads CAISSLAGEEQYV. CDR3 coding DNA: TGTGCCATCAGTTCCCTAGCGGGAGAAGAGCAGTACGTC.

The V gene is TRBV7-8, the J gene TRBJ1-5; D is perhaps TRBD1 (5 bases). Trimming took off 3 bases at V and 2 bases at J, with 11 bases between the two ends. The germline CDR1 and CDR2 sequences are SGHVS and FQNEAQ. The CDR3 has 15 amino acids. The CDR3 here is CASSFTGPGNQPQHF. The CDR3 coding sequence is TGTGCCAGCAGCTTCACAGGCCCTGGCAATCAGCCCCAGCATTTT. Full variable domain (outside the CDR3, taken from reference TRBV7-8 and TRBJ1-5): GAGVSQSPRYKVAKRGQDVALRCDPISGHVSLFWYQQALGQGPEFLTYFQNEAQLDKSGLPSDRFFAERPEGSVSTLKIQRTQQEDSAVYLCASSFTGPGNQPQHFGDGTRLSIL.

The V gene is TRBV11-3, the J gene TRBJ2-3; the D gene is possibly TRBD2 (6 bases). Germline CDR1 is SGHNT and CDR2 is YENEEA. V was pared by 5 bases and J by 0 bases, with 15 bases between. The length of the CDR3 is 16 residues. CDR3 nucleotides: TGTGCCAGCAGCCTTGGGACTCCATCTAGCACAGATACGCAGTATTTT. It specifies CASSLGTPSSTDTQYF.

The genes are TRBV9 and TRBJ2-1; TRBD2 matches at 9 bases. The CDR3 sequence is 16 residues long. The V segment lost 1 base and the J segment 1 base; nucleotides outside the gene matches: 3. Per the germline V gene, CDR1 is SGDLS and CDR2 is YYNGEE. The CDR3 is CASSVSGRRSYNEQFF. The CDR3 DNA is TGTGCCAGCAGCGTAAGCGGGAGGAGGTCCTACAATGAGCAGTTCTTC.

The chain recombines TRBV5-1 with TRBJ2-7; D possibly corresponds to TRBD2 (5 bases). The V gene lost 0 bases and the J gene lost 3 bases, with 13 bases spanning the gap. Germline-derived CDR1 and CDR2 are SGHRS and YFSETQ. This CDR3 region has 15 residues. Written as DNA, the CDR3 is TGCGCCAGCAGCTTGGTCACGGGGATGGGCTACGAGCAGTACTTC. Amino acid sequence: CASSLVTGMGYEQYF.

V and J are TRBV28 and TRBJ1-5, with 7 bases aligning to TRBD1. The CDR3 sequence is 12 residues long. The V segment lost 10 bases and the J segment 2 bases; nucleotides outside the gene matches: 2. Per the germline V gene, CDR1 is MDHEN and CDR2 is SYDVKM. Here the CDR3 reads CATDRGNQPQHF. In nucleotides, the CDR3 is TGTGCCACCGACAGGGGCAATCAGCCCCAGCATTTT.

V and J are TRBV5-1 and TRBJ2-5; TRBD1 aligns across 7 bases. The V segment lost 4 bases and the J segment 1 base; nucleotides outside the gene matches: 4. This CDR3 contains 14 residues. Per germline, CDR1 SGHRS and CDR2 YFSETQ. The CDR3 sequence: CASSTRQGQETQYF. DNA for the CDR3: TGCGCCAGCAGCACCCGACAGGGCCAAGAGACCCAGTACTTC.

This clone was recorded once. V is TRBV5-1 and J is TRBJ2-1, with D unclear. Trimming removed 0 bases at V and 5 bases at J, with 6 bases between. CDR3 length: 13 residues. Germline CDR1 SGHRS, CDR2 YFSETQ. The CDR3 nucleotides read TGCGCCAGCAGCTTGGATACGGACAATGAGCAGTTCTTC. Translating it yields CASSLDTDNEQFF.